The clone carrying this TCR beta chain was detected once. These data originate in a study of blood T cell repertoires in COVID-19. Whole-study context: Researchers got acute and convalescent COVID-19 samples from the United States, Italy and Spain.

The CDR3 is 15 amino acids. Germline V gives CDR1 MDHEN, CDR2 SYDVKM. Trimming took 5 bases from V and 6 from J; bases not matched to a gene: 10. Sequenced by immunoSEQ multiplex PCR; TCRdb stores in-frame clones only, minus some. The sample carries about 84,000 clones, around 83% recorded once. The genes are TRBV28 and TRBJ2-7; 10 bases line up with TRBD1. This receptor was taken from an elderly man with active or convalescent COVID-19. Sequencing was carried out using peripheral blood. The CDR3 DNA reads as TGTGCCAGCAGTCGCAGACAGGGGGCGCCTTCCGAGCAGTACTTC. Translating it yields CASSRRQGAPSEQYF.